The 8 T cell receptor beta chains below were found in one sample sequenced in a study of T cell responses to AZD1222 COVID-19 vaccine. Generated by immunoSEQ multiplex PCR, the TCRdb table keeps only in-frame clones and is missing some. The repertoire has more than 100,000 clones, roughly nine tenths of them found once; the top ten carry about 2.4%. The material was peripheral blood, obtained on day 0 of AZD1222 vaccination. The receptors were sampled from an adult in good health.

The rearrangement joins TRBV24-1 to TRBJ2-1, with 11 bases that match TRBD2. This CDR3 region has 16 residues. Germline CDR1 and CDR2: KGHDR and SFDVKD. Losses at the gene ends were 2 bases for V and 4 bases for J; bases not matched to a gene: 3. CDR3 loop: CATSDSGTSGYNEQFF. The CDR3, as DNA: TGTGCCACCAGTGATTCCGGGACTAGCGGATACAATGAGCAGTTCTTC.

This chain connects TRBV6-5 to TRBJ2-3; D not resolved. V lost 2 bases and J lost 3, with 6 bases in between. CDR1 and CDR2 from the germline V gene are MNHEY and SVGAGI. The length of the CDR3 is 13 residues. CDR3 bases: TGTGCCAGCAGTTACGATACGACAGATACGCAGTATTTT. It yields the protein CASSYDTTDTQYF.

The chain joins TRBV4-1 to TRBJ1-2; D gene ambiguous. With 0 bases removed from V and 4 bases from J, the gap between germline ends came to 9 bases. The CDR3 has 14 residues. In germline, CDR1 is MGHRA, CDR2 YSYEKL. CDR3 residues: CASSQDRWIYGYTF. The CDR3 DNA reads as TGCGCCAGCAGCCAAGATCGATGGATCTATGGCTACACCTTC.

V gene TRBV27 combines with J gene TRBJ2-2; 11 bases are a match to TRBD2. Germline V lookup: CDR1 MNHEY, CDR2 SMNVEV (reference sequence). V lost 6 bases and J lost 1; bases outside the gene matches: 1. This CDR3 is built from 15 residues. CDR3 nucleotides: TGTGCCAGCAGCCTAGCGGGAGGGAACACCGGGGAGCTGTTTTTT. This sequence encodes CASSLAGGNTGELFF.

This rearrangement joins TRBV12-3 or TRBV12-4 to TRBJ1-1; D not resolved. Trimming shortened V by 6 bases and J by 3 bases, and 11 bases separated the two germline ends. CDR3 length: 13 amino acids. DNA of the CDR3: TGTGCCAGCAGGTACCGGGCCTACACTGAAGCTTTCTTT. Its protein product is CASRYRAYTEAFF.

V usage is TRBV19 and J usage is TRBJ1-3; no clear D. The CDR3 contains 13 residues. V shed 1 base and J shed 0 bases, with 1 base lying between them. The V gene's germline CDR1 is LNHDA and CDR2 SQIVND (reference sequence). The CDR3 loop reads CASSIASGNTIYF. In DNA form, the CDR3 reads TGTGCCAGTAGTATAGCCTCTGGAAACACCATATATTTT.

V is TRBV27 and J is TRBJ1-2; weak D call: TRBD1 (5 bases). Trimming removed 5 bases at V and 4 bases at J, with 8 bases between. The CDR3 has 12 residues. The germline gives CDR1 MNHEY, CDR2 SMNVEV (reference sequence). DNA of the CDR3: TGTGCCAGCAGTAGAGGGACCTATGGCTACACCTTC. As protein: CASSRGTYGYTF.

The chain joins TRBV3-1 (or the pseudogene TRBV3-2) to TRBJ2-2; unclear D gene. The CDR3 consists of 14 residues. The germline V gene encodes CDR1 LGHDT and CDR2 YNNKEL (reference sequence). Trimming left V 0 bases short and J 6 bases short, with 8 bases between. CDR3 residues: CASSQERVPGELFF. Written as DNA, the CDR3 is TGTGCCAGCAGCCAAGAAAGAGTTCCCGGGGAGCTGTTTTTT.